These 7 T cell receptor beta chains share one sample of origin, sequenced in a study of T cells in Graves' hyperthyroidism and ophthalmopathy. The investigators amplified TCR beta CDR3 regions from RNA transcripts. During a first-round RT-PCR of the TCR CDR3, the HTBI primer set was used. TCRdb re-called the multiplex PCR reads through MiXCR, storing one row per CDR3 protein. In the table there are roughly 580,000 distinct CDR3 sequences, around 46% of which are singletons. Sequenced sample: peripheral blood or thyroid tissue (not recorded which). These receptors all come from a woman aged 18-29 years with Graves' hyperthyroidism.

This clonotype was detected only a few times. V is TRBV19 and J is TRBJ2-5; D uncertain. Per germline, CDR1 LNHDA and CDR2 SQIVND (reference sequence). The V gene lost 0 bases and the J gene lost 5 bases, with 7 bases spanning the gap. CDR3 length equals 13 residues. DNA of the CDR3: TGTGCCAGTAGTATAGATAGATGGGAGACCCAGTACTTC. Amino acids: CASSIDRWETQYF.

This clonotype was observed at least ten times. At one end, the junction sequence differs from germline, possibly due to a read error. The gene calls are TRBV7-8 and TRBJ2-7; D not certain. The CDR3 totals 11 residues. Germline-derived CDR1 and CDR2 are SGHVS and FQNEAQ. Here the CDR3 reads CASSLFSDHIF. The DNA of the CDR3 is TGTGCCAGCAGCTTATTCAGCGACCACATCTTC.

J is TRBJ1-4 and V is TRBV7-8; 7 nucleotides agree with TRBD1. This CDR3 contains 15 residues. CDR1 and CDR2 (germline): SGHVS, FQNEAQ. J lost 4 bases, V lost 4 bases, and 6 bases had no gene match. This CDR3 is CASSSVGTDNEKLFF. CDR3 DNA: TGTGCCAGCAGCTCCGTCGGGACAGATAATGAAAAACTGTTTTTT.

V is TRBV24-1 and J is TRBJ1-2, with TRBD1 identical over 7 bases. The ends lost 4 bases at V and 3 bases at J; junction bases unmatched: 7. In germline, CDR1 is KGHDR, CDR2 SFDVKD. This CDR3 has 15 residues. The CDR3 sequence: CATSDSGTAYYGYTF. The DNA of the CDR3 is TGTGCCACCAGTGACTCCGGGACAGCGTACTATGGCTACACCTTC.

The rearrangement links TRBV7-9 to TRBJ2-7; 11 bases line up with TRBD1. Germline loops: CDR1 SEHNR, CDR2 FQNEAQ (reference sequence). V was pared by 5 bases and J by 3 bases, with 6 bases of the junction left unmatched. This CDR3 spans 15 amino acids. Here the CDR3 reads CASSPPGTGGYEQYF. As DNA, the CDR3 is TGTGCCAGCAGCCCCCCCGGGACAGGGGGCTACGAGCAGTACTTC.

Worth noting for this clonotype: At one boundary the junction diverges from the germline segment, which might be a read error. The chain couples TRBV10-3 to TRBJ1-2, with D tentatively TRBD1 (5 bases). This CDR3 has 14 residues. Germline CDR1 reads ENHRY; CDR2 reads SYGVKD. The CDR3 DNA reads TGTGCCAGCAGTTACTCTCCGACAGTTTATGGCTACACCTTC. Amino acid sequence: CASSYSPTVYGYTF.

This clonotype has a count of ten or more. The chain uses TRBV2 and TRBJ1-1; weak D call: TRBD1 (5 bases). The CDR3 is 13 residues long. V lost 5 bases and J 1 base, leaving 8 bases between the germline ends. The germline V gene encodes CDR1 SNHLY and CDR2 FYNNEI. The CDR3 sequence is CASSYRQNTEAFF. CDR3 DNA: TGTGCCAGCAGTTACAGGCAGAACACTGAAGCTTTCTTT.